This entry describes one T cell receptor (beta chain). Its antigen specificity is not known. Per-base qualities were not stored, and no clone one base away is much larger. Using the immunoSEQ assay, TCRB CDR3 regions were amplified from approximately 1.9 micrograms of genomic DNA, or from all available DNA when less than that was on hand. Multiplex PCR used 60 forward primers for TCR V beta segments and 13 reverse primers for J beta segments. To estimate the number of reads per starting template, synthetic control templates were added to each sample at limiting dilution. The Illumina HiSeq System generated 87 bp sequencing reads. The source study handled its data this way. PCR and sequencing errors were removed by a nearest neighbor algorithm that merged closely related sequences. TCR overlap was measured as the percentage of unique tumor TCR beta sequences that were also present in the peripheral blood of the same patient. TCRdb took this table from immuneACCESS and kept in-frame rearrangements with V and J called. Such tables lack part of the clones; where checked against another copy, unresolved V genes explain under half of the gap, and the rest is unexplained. D and trimming were read from the DNA, whereas the V and J calls and clone size are those reported in that table. This sample has around 96,000 clones in its table, and about four fifths of those were observed once. In total, the top ten clones hold around 6% of the sample.

Including cysteine and phenylalanine, the CDR3 has 16 amino acids. Just CDR3 DNA is preserved here, 48 bases in frame from base 1. The germline ends are 20 bases apart after V is trimmed by 4 bases and J by 4 bases. Based on the germline V gene (reference sequence), the CDR1 and CDR2 sequences are SGHNT and YYREEE. Selection of patients required sufficient residual fresh-frozen tumor tissue and over two years of available survival data. Molecular status otherwise varied across the glioblastoma patients, but none of them carried an isocitrate dehydrogenase mutation. PBMC were collected before vaccination, two weeks after the third vaccination, and at tumor progression when it occurred. Genomic DNA was extracted with the Qiagen DNeasy Blood extraction Kit. The data belong to a study of glioma-infiltrating T cells after dendritic cell vaccination (dated by TCRdb to the mid-2010s). For the wider study: The cohort comprised approximately 15 glioblastoma patients from Phase I and II dendritic cell vaccination trials, 9 newly diagnosed and 6 with recurrent disease. Autologous tumor lysate-pulsed dendritic cell vaccination was administered to the patients between about 2002 and 2013. To make the vaccine, monocyte-derived dendritic cells were cultured for 6 to 7 days with IL-4 and GM-CSF and then pulsed overnight with autologous tumor lysate. Each patient was given three intradermal dendritic cell vaccine injections, spaced two weeks apart, in the arm below the axilla. In glioblastoma patients vaccinated with dendritic cells, deep sequencing of TCR beta CDR3 regions served to measure the amount of tumor-infiltrating lymphocytes and to compare repertoires between tumor and blood. TCR sequencing metrics, including TIL content and tumor-blood repertoire overlap, were correlated with survival after dendritic cell vaccination.

The research as a whole found: The three-group TCR overlap response model was described as speculative and requiring prospective validation. After dendritic cell vaccination, a higher estimated pretreatment TIL content predicted longer time to progression and overall survival. The cohort was small and heterogeneous, only a few patients had full blood and tumor sets, and even fewer had initial-recurrent tumor pairs. No direct relationship between TCR clonality and survival was found, suggesting a diverse polyclonal response may matter.

Sequencing was performed on blood, taken before dendritic cell vaccination. The TCR originated in a human donor with glioblastoma. Recombination connected TRBV5-4 to TRBJ1-1, and perhaps TRBD1 as D gene, on 6 matching bases. Here the CDR3 is given as CASSPGRDRLGTEAFF. The sequenced DNA: TGTGCCAGCAGCCCCGGAAGAGACAGGCTGGGCACTGAAGCTTTCTTT.